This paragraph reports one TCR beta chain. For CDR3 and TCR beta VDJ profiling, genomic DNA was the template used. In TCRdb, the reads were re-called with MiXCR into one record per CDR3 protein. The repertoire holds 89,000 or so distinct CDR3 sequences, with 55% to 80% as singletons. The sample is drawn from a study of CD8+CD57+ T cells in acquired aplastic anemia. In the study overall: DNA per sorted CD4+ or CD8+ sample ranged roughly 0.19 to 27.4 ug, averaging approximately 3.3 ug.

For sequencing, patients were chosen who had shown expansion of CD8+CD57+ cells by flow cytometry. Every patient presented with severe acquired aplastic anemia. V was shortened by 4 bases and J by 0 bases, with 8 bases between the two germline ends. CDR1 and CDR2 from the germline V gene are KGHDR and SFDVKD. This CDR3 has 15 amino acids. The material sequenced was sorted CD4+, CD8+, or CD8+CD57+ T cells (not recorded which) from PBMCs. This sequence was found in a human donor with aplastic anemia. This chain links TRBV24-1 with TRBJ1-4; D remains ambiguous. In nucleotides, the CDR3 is TGTGCCACCAGTGAGGGATCCGCAACTAATGAAAAACTGTTTTTT. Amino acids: CATSEGSATNEKLFF.